One T cell receptor beta chain is described in this entry. This sample was included in a study of blood T cell repertoires in COVID-19. Study information: The study drew acute and convalescent COVID-19 samples from the United States, Italy and Spain.

From germline, CDR1 is SGHTS and CDR2 YDEGEE. The CDR3 has 15 residues. The V gene lost 4 bases and the J gene lost 0 bases, with 12 bases spanning the gap. The authors' processing: Amplification of reference gene primers provided the estimated nucleated cell counts. The protocol was immunoSEQ multiplex PCR, while the TCRdb copy is restricted to in-frame clones and leaves out a portion. Clonal size and the V and J genes are those of that table, whereas D and trimming came from the DNA. The sample lists roughly 110,000 clones, more than 75% occurring once. Sequenced sample: peripheral blood. The TCR sequence derives from a man aged 35-49 years with acute or convalescent COVID-19. V usage is TRBV5-8 and J usage is TRBJ2-3; D perhaps matches TRBD2 (5 bases). Here the CDR3 reads CASSPGDISTDTQYF. In DNA, the CDR3 is TGTGCCAGCAGCCCCGGGGATATTAGCACAGATACGCAGTATTTT.